The clone carrying this T cell receptor (beta chain) was counted ten times or more. Its antigen is not known. Amplified material comprised TCR beta CDR3 regions derived from RNA transcripts. Scientists carried out first-round RT-PCR using HTBI primers and then a second-round multiplex PCR. Each CDR3 protein gets one entry after TCRdb re-called the multiplex PCR reads with MiXCR. The sample carries roughly 500,000 distinct CDR3 sequences, around an eighth recorded once. The sample is drawn from a study of Graves' ophthalmopathy and Graves' hyperthyroidism. Study-level points and caveats: Among expanded thyroid clonotypes above 0.001 frequency, most also occurred in blood.

The sample taken for sequencing was blood. The clonotype comes from a woman aged 25 to 39 with Graves' ophthalmopathy.

In DNA form, the CDR3 reads TGTGCCAGCAGTTTTAACGGAAACACCATATATTTT. The encoded protein is CASSFNGNTIYF. The J gene is TRBJ1-3, the V gene TRBV28; D is unresolved. The CDR3 loop spans 12 amino acids. Germline V CDR1 and CDR2: MDHEN, SYDVKM. Trimming left V 3 bases short and J 4 bases short, with 4 bases between.